What follows are 2 T cell receptor beta chains derived from one specimen sequenced in a study of identical twins. Each CDR3 protein is one row after TCRdb ran MiXCR on the 5' RACE reads. The sample lists about 720,000 distinct CDR3 sequences, less than 10% seen once, with roughly 0.97% in the top ten. These data were also filed under a second study, of yellow fever vaccine responses in identical twins.

The source material was PBMCs. Receptor source: a woman between 18 and 29 years old in good health.

In its sample, this clonotype was seen a few times. V usage is TRBV7-9 and J usage is TRBJ1-1; D is uncertain. The ends were cut back, 5 bases at V and 0 bases at J, with 10 bases in the middle. Germline values: CDR1 SEHNR, CDR2 FQNEAQ (reference sequence). The CDR3 runs 14 residues. The DNA for the CDR3 is TGTGCCAGCAGCCAAGCCGGGATGAACACTGAAGCTTTCTTT. This sequence encodes CASSQAGMNTEAFF.

This rearrangement joins TRBV6-7 to TRBJ2-3; D is unresolved. TRBV6-7 qualifies as an ORF whose function is uncertain. V was cut by 9 bases and J by 0 bases, with 10 bases left in between. This CDR3 region has 13 residues. This chain's CDR3 is CARQGFSTDTQYF. The DNA for the CDR3 is TGTGCCAGACAAGGGTTTAGCACAGATACGCAGTATTTT.